This T cell receptor (beta chain) comes out of a study of T-cell memory formation after mild COVID-19. Broader study findings: CD4+ bias marked clones expanding day 15 to 37, unlike balanced contracting clones.

On this clonotype itself: Its antigen is not known.

It was 5'RACE with constant-segment primers that produced the TCR alpha and TCR beta cDNA libraries, which carried sample barcodes and UMIs. In TCRdb, the 5' RACE reads were re-called with MiXCR into one record per CDR3 protein. Found here are hundreds of thousands of distinct CDR3 sequences, 18% of them singletons; the top ten hold roughly an eighth. The CDR3 sequence is 17 residues long. CDR1 is MNHEY, CDR2 SVGEGT, per germline. Germline trimming cut 5 bases from V and 5 bases from J; bases unmatched to any gene: 11. This sequence joins TRBV6-2 or TRBV6-3 and TRBJ1-5, with 11 bases fitting TRBD1. Sequences were obtained from PBMCs or a T cell subset sorted from them (not recorded which). This receptor was obtained from an adult woman who had mild COVID-19 (a few samples of this study predate the infection). Cell type and time point are not known. CDR3 residues: CASSGRPGQGVHQPQHF. Here the CDR3 DNA reads TGTGCCAGCAGTGGTCGACCGGGACAGGGGGTACATCAGCCCCAGCATTTT.